Detailed here is one T cell receptor beta chain. The data were produced by immunoSEQ multiplex PCR, yet TCRdb's version contains in-frame clones alone and is incomplete. The sample comprises about 140,000 clones, 80% to 90% of which are singletons, and 8% to 11% rests with the top ten. Germline V gives CDR1 MNHNS, CDR2 SASEGT. The CDR3 is 15 residues long. V dropped 0 bases and J dropped 0 bases, with 6 bases sitting between them. This sample stems from a study of blood T cell repertoires in COVID-19. Across the whole study: Acute and convalescent COVID-19 samples came from the United States, Italy and Spain.

This chain joins TRBV6-1 and TRBJ1-3; no definite D call. The TCR was taken from a man aged 60 to 69 with active or convalescent COVID-19. The sequenced material came from peripheral blood. CDR3 amino acids: CASSEAASSGNTIYF. DNA for the CDR3: TGTGCCAGCAGTGAAGCCGCGAGCTCTGGAAACACCATATATTTT.